The 5 T cell receptor beta chains below were found in one sample sequenced in a study of blood T cell repertoires in COVID-19. The protocol was immunoSEQ multiplex PCR, while the TCRdb copy is restricted to in-frame clones and leaves out a portion. The table records a few hundred thousand clones, roughly 77% of them present only once. Sequencing was performed on PBMCs or T cells enriched from blood (not recorded which). The receptors stem from a man aged 40-55 years who had recovered from COVID-19.

The chain joins TRBV5-1 to TRBJ2-1; 9 bases line up with TRBD2. The ends lost 1 base at V and 9 bases at J; junction bases unmatched: 8. Per germline, CDR1 SGHRS and CDR2 YFSETQ. This CDR3 region has 15 residues. The CDR3 loop reads CASSLRAGGPGEQFF. The CDR3, as DNA: TGCGCCAGCAGCTTGCGGGCGGGGGGGCCGGGTGAGCAGTTCTTC.

V gene TRBV3-1 (or the pseudogene TRBV3-2) combines with J gene TRBJ2-7; 8 bases agree with TRBD2. The CDR3 runs 15 residues. The germline V gene has CDR1 LGHDT and CDR2 YNNKEL (reference sequence). The V gene end was trimmed by 4 bases and the J gene end by 2 bases; junction bases not matched to a gene: 7. The CDR3 DNA follows: TGTGCCAGCAGCCCTGGGAGCGGGGGCGCCTACGAGCAGTACTTC. Translating it yields CASSPGSGGAYEQYF.

The chain uses TRBV18 and TRBJ2-3; the D gene is possibly TRBD2 (6 bases). V was trimmed by 2 bases and J by 0 bases, leaving 18 bases between them. In germline, CDR1 is KGHSH, CDR2 LQKENI. The length of the CDR3 is 18 residues. The CDR3 region is CASSPFLAAGTSTDTQYF. The CDR3 nucleotides are TGTGCCAGCTCACCATTCCTCGCTGCCGGGACTAGCACAGATACGCAGTATTTT. Full variable domain (outside the CDR3, taken from reference TRBV18 and TRBJ2-3): NAGVMQNPRHLVRRRGQEARLRCSPMKGHSHVYWYRQLPEEGLKFMVYLQKENIIDESGMPKERFSAEFPKEGPSILRIQQVVRGDSAAYFCASSPFLAAGTSTDTQYFGPGTRLTVL.

In its sample, this clone was seen many times. The J gene is TRBJ1-1, the V gene TRBV15; possibly TRBD1 for D (5 bases). V was cut by 4 bases and J by 7 bases, with 19 bases left in between. The CDR3 runs 15 residues. Per the germline V gene, CDR1 is LNHNV and CDR2 is YYDKDF (reference sequence). The CDR3 here is CATSTTYGGIGEAFF. Here the CDR3 DNA reads TGTGCCACCAGCACAACGTATGGGGGGATCGGTGAAGCTTTCTTT.

The chain employs TRBV7-2 and TRBJ2-5; D perhaps matches TRBD1 (6 bases). CDR1 is SGHTA and CDR2 is FQGNSA in the germline V gene. V was trimmed by 5 bases and J by 1 base, leaving 14 bases between them. There are 15 residues in the CDR3. CDR3 sequence reads: CASSPGVSTQETQYF. DNA of the CDR3: TGTGCCAGCAGCCCAGGGGTCTCGACCCAAGAGACCCAGTACTTC.